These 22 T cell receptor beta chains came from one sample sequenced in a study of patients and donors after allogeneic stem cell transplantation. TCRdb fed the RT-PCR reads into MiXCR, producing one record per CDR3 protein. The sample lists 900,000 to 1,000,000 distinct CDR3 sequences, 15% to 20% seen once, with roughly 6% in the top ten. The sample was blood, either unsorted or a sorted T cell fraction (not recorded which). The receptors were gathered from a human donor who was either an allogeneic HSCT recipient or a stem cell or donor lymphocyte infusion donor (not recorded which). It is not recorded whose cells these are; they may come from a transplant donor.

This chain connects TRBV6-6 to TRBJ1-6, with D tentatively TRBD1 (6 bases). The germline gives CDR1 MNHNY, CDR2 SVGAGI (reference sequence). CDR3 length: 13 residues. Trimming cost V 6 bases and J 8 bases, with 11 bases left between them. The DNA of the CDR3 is TGTGCCAGCAGCTTAAGACAGGATTCACCCCTCCACTTT. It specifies CASSLRQDSPLHF.

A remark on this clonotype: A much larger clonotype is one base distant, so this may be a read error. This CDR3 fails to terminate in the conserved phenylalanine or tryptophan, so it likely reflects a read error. CDR3 in DNA: TGCAGTGCTAGAGGAGCTAGCGGCACCGGGGAGCTGTTTCTT. Translating it yields CSARGASGTGELFL. The chain is built from TRBV20-1 and TRBJ2-2; 7 nucleotides line up with TRBD2. The germline V gene has CDR1 DFQATT and CDR2 SNEGSKA (reference sequence). The CDR3 sequence is 14 residues long. The trim removed 1 base at V and 4 bases at J, leaving 3 bases unmatched.

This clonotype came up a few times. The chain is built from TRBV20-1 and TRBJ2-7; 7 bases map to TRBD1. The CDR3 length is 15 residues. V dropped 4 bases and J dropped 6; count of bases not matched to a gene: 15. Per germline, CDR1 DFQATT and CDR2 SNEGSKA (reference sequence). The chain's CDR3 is CSAIDTGTDVLEQYF. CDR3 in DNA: TGCAGTGCTATAGATACCGGGACAGACGTTCTCGAGCAGTACTTC.

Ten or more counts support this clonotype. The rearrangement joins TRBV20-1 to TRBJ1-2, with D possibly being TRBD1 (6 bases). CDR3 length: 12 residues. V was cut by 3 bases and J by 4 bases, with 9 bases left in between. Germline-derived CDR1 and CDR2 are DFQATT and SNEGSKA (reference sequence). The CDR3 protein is CSARTGAYGYTF. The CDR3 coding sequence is TGCAGTGCTAGGACAGGAGCCTATGGCTACACCTTC.

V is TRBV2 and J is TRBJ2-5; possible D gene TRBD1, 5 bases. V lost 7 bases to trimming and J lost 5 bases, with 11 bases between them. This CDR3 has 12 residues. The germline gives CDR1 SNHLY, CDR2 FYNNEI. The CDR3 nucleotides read TGTGCCAGCATGGGGCGTTGGGAGACCCAGTACTTC. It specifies CASMGRWETQYF.

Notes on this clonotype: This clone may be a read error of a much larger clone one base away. The CDR3 region has the DNA TGTGCCAGCAGTTTAAGGGACAGGGGGCCCGGGGAGCTGTTTTTT. Its translation: CASSLRDRGPGELFF. This rearrangement joins TRBV12-3 or TRBV12-4 to TRBJ2-2; TRBD1 matches at 12 bases. V dropped 2 bases and J dropped 6; count of bases not matched to a gene: 1. The CDR3 contains 15 residues.

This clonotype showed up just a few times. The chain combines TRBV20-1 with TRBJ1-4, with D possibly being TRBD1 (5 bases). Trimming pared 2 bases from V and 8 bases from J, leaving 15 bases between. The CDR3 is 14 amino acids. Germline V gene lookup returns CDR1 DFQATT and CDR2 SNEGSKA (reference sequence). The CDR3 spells CSARRQSLGEKLFF. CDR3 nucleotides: TGCAGTGCTAGAAGACAGTCCTTGGGGGAAAAACTGTTTTTT.

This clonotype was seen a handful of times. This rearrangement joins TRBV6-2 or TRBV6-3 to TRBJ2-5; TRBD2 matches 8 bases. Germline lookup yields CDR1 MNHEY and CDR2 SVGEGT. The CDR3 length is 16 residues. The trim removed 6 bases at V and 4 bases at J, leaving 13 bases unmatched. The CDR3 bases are TGTGCCAGCAGGCCTCCCGGGACTAGGAACTCAGAGACCCAGTACTTC. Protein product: CASRPPGTRNSETQYF.

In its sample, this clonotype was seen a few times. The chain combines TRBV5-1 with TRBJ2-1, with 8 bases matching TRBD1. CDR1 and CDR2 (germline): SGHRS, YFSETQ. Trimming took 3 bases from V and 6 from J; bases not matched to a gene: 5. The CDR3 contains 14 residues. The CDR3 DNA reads TGCGCCAGCAGCTATGGACAGGGAGGCAATGAGCAGTTCTTC. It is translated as CASSYGQGGNEQFF.

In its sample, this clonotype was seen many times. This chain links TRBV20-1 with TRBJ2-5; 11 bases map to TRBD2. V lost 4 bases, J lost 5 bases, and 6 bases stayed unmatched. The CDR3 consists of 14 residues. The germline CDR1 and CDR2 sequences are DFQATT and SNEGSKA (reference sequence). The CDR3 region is CSATTSGRGETQYF. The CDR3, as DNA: TGCAGTGCTACAACTAGCGGGAGAGGGGAGACCCAGTACTTC.

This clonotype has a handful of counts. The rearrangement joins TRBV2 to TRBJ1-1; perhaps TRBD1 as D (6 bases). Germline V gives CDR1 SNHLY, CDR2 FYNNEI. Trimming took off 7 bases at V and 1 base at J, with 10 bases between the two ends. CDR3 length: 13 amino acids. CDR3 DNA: TGTGCCAGCACTACAGGGACGAACACTGAAGCTTTCTTT. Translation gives CASTTGTNTEAFF.

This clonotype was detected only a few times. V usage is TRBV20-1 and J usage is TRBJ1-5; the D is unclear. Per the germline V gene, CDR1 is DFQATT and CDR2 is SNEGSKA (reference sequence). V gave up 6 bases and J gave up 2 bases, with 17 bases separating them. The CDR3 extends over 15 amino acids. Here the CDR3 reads CSAARGFRGNQPQHF. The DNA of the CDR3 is TGCAGTGCCGCTCGGGGATTTAGGGGCAATCAGCCCCAGCATTTT.

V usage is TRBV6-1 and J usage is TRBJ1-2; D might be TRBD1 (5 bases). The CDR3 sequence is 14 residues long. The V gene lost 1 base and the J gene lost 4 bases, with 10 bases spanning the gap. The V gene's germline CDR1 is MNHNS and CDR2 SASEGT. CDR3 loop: CASSEVGTPYGYTF. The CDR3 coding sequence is TGTGCCAGCAGTGAAGTGGGGACCCCCTATGGCTACACCTTC.

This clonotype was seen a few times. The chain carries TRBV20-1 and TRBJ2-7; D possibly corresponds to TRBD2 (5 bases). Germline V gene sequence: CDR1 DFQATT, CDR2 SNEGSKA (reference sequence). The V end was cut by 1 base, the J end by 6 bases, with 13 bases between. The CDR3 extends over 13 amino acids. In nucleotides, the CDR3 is TGCAGTGCTAGAGGACCGGACTCCCCCGAGCAGTACTTC. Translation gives CSARGPDSPEQYF.

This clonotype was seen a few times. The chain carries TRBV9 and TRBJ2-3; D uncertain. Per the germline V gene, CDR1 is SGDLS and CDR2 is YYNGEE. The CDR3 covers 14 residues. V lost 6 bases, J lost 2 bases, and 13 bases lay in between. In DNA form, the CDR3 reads TGTGCCAGCACCCCAAGGGTTAACACAGATACGCAGTATTTT. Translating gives CASTPRVNTDTQYF.

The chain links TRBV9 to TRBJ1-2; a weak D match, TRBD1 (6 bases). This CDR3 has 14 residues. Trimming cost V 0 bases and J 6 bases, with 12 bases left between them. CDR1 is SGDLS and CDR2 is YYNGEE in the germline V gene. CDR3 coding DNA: TGTGCCAGCAGCGTAGGTGGGACATTCGATGGCTACACCTTC. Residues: CASSVGGTFDGYTF. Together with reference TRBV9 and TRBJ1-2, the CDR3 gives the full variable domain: DSGVTQTPKHLITATGQRVTLRCSPRSGDLSVYWYQQSLDQGLQFLIQYYNGEERAKGNILERFSAQQFPDLHSELNLSSLELGDSALYFCASSVGGTFDGYTFGSGTRLTVV.

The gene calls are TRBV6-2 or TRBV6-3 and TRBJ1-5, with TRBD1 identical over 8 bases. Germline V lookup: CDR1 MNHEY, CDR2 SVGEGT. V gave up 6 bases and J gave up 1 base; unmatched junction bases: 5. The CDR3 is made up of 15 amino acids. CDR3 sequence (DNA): TGTGCCAGCAGGCGGACAGGGAAGAGCAATCAGCCCCAGCATTTT. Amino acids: CASRRTGKSNQPQHF.

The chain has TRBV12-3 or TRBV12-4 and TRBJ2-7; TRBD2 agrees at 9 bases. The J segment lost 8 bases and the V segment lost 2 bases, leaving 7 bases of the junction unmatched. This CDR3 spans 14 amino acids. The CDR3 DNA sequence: TGTGCCAGCAGTTTAAAGAGCGGGAGGAACAAGCAGTACTTC. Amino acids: CASSLKSGRNKQYF.

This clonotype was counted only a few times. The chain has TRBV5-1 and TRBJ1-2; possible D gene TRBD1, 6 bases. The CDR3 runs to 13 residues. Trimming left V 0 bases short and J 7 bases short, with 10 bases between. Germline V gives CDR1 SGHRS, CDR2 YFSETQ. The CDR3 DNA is TGCGCCAGCAGCTTGGATGACAGGTCTGGCTACACCTTC. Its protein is CASSLDDRSGYTF. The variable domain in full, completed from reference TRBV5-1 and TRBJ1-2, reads KAGVTQTPRYLIKTRGQQVTLSCSPISGHRSVSWYQQTPGQGLQFLFEYFSETQRNKGNFPGRFSGRQFSNSRSEMNVSTLELGDSALYLCASSLDDRSGYTFGSGTRLTVV.

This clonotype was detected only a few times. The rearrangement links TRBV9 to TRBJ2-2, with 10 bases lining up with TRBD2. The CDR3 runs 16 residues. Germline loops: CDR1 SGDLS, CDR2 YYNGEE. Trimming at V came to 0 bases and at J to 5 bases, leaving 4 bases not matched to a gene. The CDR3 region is CASSVDSGGMTGELFF. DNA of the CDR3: TGTGCCAGCAGCGTAGATAGCGGGGGGATGACCGGGGAGCTGTTTTTT.

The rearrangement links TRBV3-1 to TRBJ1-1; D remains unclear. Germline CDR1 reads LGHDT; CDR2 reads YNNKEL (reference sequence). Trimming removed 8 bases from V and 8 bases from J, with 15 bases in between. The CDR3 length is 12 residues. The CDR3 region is CASSSRQTEAFF. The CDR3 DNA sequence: TGTGCCAGCTCTTCAAGGCAGACGGAAGCTTTCTTT.

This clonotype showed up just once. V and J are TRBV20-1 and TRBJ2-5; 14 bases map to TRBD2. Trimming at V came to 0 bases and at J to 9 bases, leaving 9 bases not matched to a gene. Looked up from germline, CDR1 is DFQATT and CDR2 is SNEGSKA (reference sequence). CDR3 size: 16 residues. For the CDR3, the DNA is TGCAGTGCTAGAGAGACTAGCGGGAGGGCCGAAAAGTCCCAGTACTTC. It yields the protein CSARETSGRAEKSQYF.